A single sample is the source of the 13 T cell receptor beta chains below, sequenced in a study of technical replicates of blood from several donors. The table came from immunoSEQ multiplex PCR; TCRdb's copy has only in-frame clones and leaves some out. The table lists about 75,000 clones, roughly 89% of them singletons. Input material: T cells isolated from PBMCs. These TCRs come from a human donor in good health. Some clones in this sample may be carry-over from other donors' samples.

In its sample, this clone was seen a few times. V and J are TRBV19 and TRBJ1-2; D is possibly TRBD1 (6 bases). This CDR3 is built from 18 residues. Trimming removed 1 base from V and 7 bases from J, with 25 bases in between. Germline-derived CDR1 and CDR2 are LNHDA and SQIVND (reference sequence). The CDR3 bases are TGTGCCAGTAGTATAGTCTTCTCTTTTCAGGGGCGAATCGGTGGCTACACCTTC. Protein sequence: CASSIVFSFQGRIGGYTF. The whole variable domain, filled in from reference TRBV19 and TRBJ1-2, reads DGGITQSPKYLFRKEGQNVTLSCEQNLNHDAMYWYRQDPGQGLRLIYYSQIVNDFQKGDIAEGYSVSREKKESFPLTVTSAQKNPTAFYLCASSIVFSFQGRIGGYTFGSGTRLTVV.

This chain links TRBV5-1 with TRBJ2-7; 10 positions agree with TRBD2. The CDR3 length is 15 residues. Trimming cost V 1 base and J 0 bases; bases outside gene matches: 1. Germline V gene data show CDR1 as SGHRS and CDR2 as YFSETQ. The CDR3 nucleotides read TGCGCCAGCAGCTTGTCTAGCGGGGGCTCCTACGAGCAGTACTTC. It yields the protein CASSLSSGGSYEQYF. Full variable domain (rest looked up from reference TRBV5-1 and TRBJ2-7): KAGVTQTPRYLIKTRGQQVTLSCSPISGHRSVSWYQQTPGQGLQFLFEYFSETQRNKGNFPGRFSGRQFSNSRSEMNVSTLELGDSALYLCASSLSSGGSYEQYFGPGTRLTVT.

The CDR3 sequence is CASSEAGGGTGELFF. DNA for the CDR3: TGTGCCAGCAGTGAAGCCGGGGGTGGCACCGGGGAGCTGTTTTTT. The chain joins TRBV2 to TRBJ2-2, with D possibly matching TRBD2 (6 bases). This CDR3 region has 15 residues. Germline CDR1 and CDR2: SNHLY and FYNNEI. V was trimmed by 0 bases and J by 4 bases, leaving 9 bases between them.

The chain has TRBV5-1 and TRBJ2-7; D is undetermined. V was cut by 4 bases and J by 6 bases, with 14 bases left in between. Germline V gene lookup returns CDR1 SGHRS and CDR2 YFSETQ. The CDR3 has 13 amino acids. The CDR3 nucleotides read TGCGCCAGCAGCCCAGTCAACCCGGGCGAGCAGTACTTC. Translation gives CASSPVNPGEQYF.

This clone was seen more than once but under ten times. This chain uses TRBV29-1 with TRBJ2-7; the D is unclear. Deletions cut 4 bases from V and 1 base from J, with 14 bases between. The germline V gene encodes CDR1 SQVTM and CDR2 ANQGSEA. CDR3 size: 14 residues. The CDR3 DNA sequence: TGCAGCGTTGCTGGGCAGTTGAGTTCCTACGAGCAGTACTTC. Protein product: CSVAGQLSSYEQYF.

As regards this clone: The same CDR3 also results from other DNA sequences found in this sample. This chain joins TRBV9 and TRBJ2-3; 9 positions agree with TRBD2. This CDR3 contains 16 residues. Per the germline V gene, CDR1 is SGDLS and CDR2 is YYNGEE. The junction had 5 bases not matched to a gene; V was cut back by 3 bases and J by 0 bases. The CDR3 spells CASSAGLAQSTDTQYF. In DNA, the CDR3 is TGTGCCAGCAGCGCCGGACTAGCGCAAAGCACAGATACGCAGTATTTT.

In this sample, this clone turned up once. V gene TRBV5-1 combines with J gene TRBJ2-1; D perhaps matches TRBD2 (6 bases). CDR1 is SGHRS and CDR2 is YFSETQ in the germline V gene. CDR3 length: 15 amino acids. Trimming left V 7 bases short and J 3 bases short, with 17 bases between. This CDR3 is CASAPVAEHYNEQFF. The CDR3 nucleotides read TGCGCCAGCGCTCCAGTAGCGGAACACTACAATGAGCAGTTCTTC.

Remarks on this clone: A junction boundary mismatches the germline segment, possibly from a read error. The rearrangement joins TRBV4-1 to TRBJ2-5, with 7 bases fitting TRBD1. This CDR3 has 16 amino acids. Germline values: CDR1 MGHRA, CDR2 YSYEKL. The CDR3 sequence: CASTQGGLTAKETQYF. Written as DNA, the CDR3 is TGCGCCAGCACCCAAGGGGGCTTAACTGCCAAAGAGACCCAGTACTTC.

V gene TRBV9 combines with J gene TRBJ2-2; TRBD1 is a possible D gene (5 bases). Trimming pared 0 bases from V and 4 bases from J, leaving 10 bases between. Germline CDR1 and CDR2: SGDLS and YYNGEE. The CDR3 totals 15 residues. The CDR3 coding sequence is TGTGCCAGCAGCGTAGGCAGGGTAGGCACCGGGGAGCTGTTTTTT. This gives the protein CASSVGRVGTGELFF.

The chain uses TRBV5-4 and TRBJ1-1; the D is unclear. V lost 7 bases and J lost 6, with 16 bases in between. Looked up from germline, CDR1 is SGHNT and CDR2 is YYREEE (reference sequence). The CDR3 is 13 amino acids. CDR3 residues: CASRLPPEPEAFF. CDR3 sequence (DNA): TGTGCCAGCCGTCTTCCCCCTGAGCCTGAAGCTTTCTTT. Variable domain in full (rest from reference TRBV5-4 and TRBJ1-1): ETGVTQSPTHLIKTRGQQVTLRCSSQSGHNTVSWYQQALGQGPQFIFQYYREEENGRGNFPPRFSGLQFPNYSSELNVNALELDDSALYLCASRLPPEPEAFFGQGTRLTVV.

The CDR3 spells CASSAWQGGTDTQYF. The CDR3 nucleotides read TGTGCCAGCAGCGCCTGGCAGGGCGGCACAGATACGCAGTATTTT. The chain employs TRBV7-6 and TRBJ2-3, with D perhaps TRBD1 (5 bases). The V gene's germline CDR1 is SGHVS and CDR2 FNYEAQ. Trimming left V 5 bases short and J 1 base short, with 13 bases between. The CDR3 runs to 15 residues.

V usage is TRBV4-2 and J usage is TRBJ1-4; the D gene is possibly TRBD1 (6 bases). This CDR3 is 23 amino acids long. Germline V gene lookup returns CDR1 LGHNA and CDR2 YNFKEQ. Trimming removed 0 bases at V and 5 bases at J, with 34 bases between. The CDR3 loop reads CASSQDLPHGQCAFCSSNEKLFF. The CDR3 DNA follows: TGTGCCAGCAGCCAAGATCTTCCCCACGGACAGTGCGCATTTTGTAGTTCCAATGAAAAACTGTTTTTT.

This clone was counted a single time. The J gene is TRBJ1-1, the V gene TRBV5-1, with TRBD1 identical over 9 bases. The CDR3 is made up of 20 amino acids. Germline V gene lookup returns CDR1 SGHRS and CDR2 YFSETQ. With V trimmed by 1 base and J by 6 bases, 22 bases remained unmatched. CDR3 in amino acids: CASSLPRRRTGAKPGAEAFF. The CDR3 DNA reads as TGCGCCAGCAGCTTGCCCAGGCGGAGGACAGGGGCAAAACCGGGGGCTGAAGCTTTCTTT.